Below are 16 T cell receptor beta chains sequenced from a single sample in a study of T cell repertoires in cytomegalovirus infection. TCRdb re-called the reads through MiXCR, storing one row per CDR3 protein. The sample includes more than 400,000 distinct CDR3 sequences, approximately 26% seen only once; the top ten take 13%. Sequencing was performed on PBMCs. The receptors derive from a human donor in good health (CMV status not recorded). Some clones in this sample may be carry-over from other donors' samples.

This rearrangement joins TRBV14 to TRBJ2-5; 7 nucleotides line up with TRBD1. The trim removed 4 bases at V and 5 bases at J, leaving 4 bases unmatched. The CDR3 covers 13 residues. Germline values: CDR1 SGHDN, CDR2 FVKESK. In DNA form, the CDR3 reads TGTGCCAGCAGCCGCAGGGGGACGGAGACCCAGTACTTC. It encodes CASSRRGTETQYF.

Ten or more counts support this clonotype. The chain links TRBV7-2 to TRBJ1-6; 8 nucleotides agree with TRBD1. Germline trimming cut 5 bases from V and 9 bases from J; bases unmatched to any gene: 6. The CDR3 is 14 amino acids. Germline-derived CDR1 and CDR2 are SGHTA and FQGNSA. The CDR3 sequence: CASSPDRGFSPLHF. In nucleotides, the CDR3 is TGTGCCAGCAGCCCCGACAGGGGCTTTTCACCCCTCCACTTT.

The rearrangement joins TRBV20-1 to TRBJ2-3, with D perhaps TRBD2 (5 bases). The germline CDR1 and CDR2 sequences are DFQATT and SNEGSKA (reference sequence). V was shortened by 0 bases and J by 3 bases, with 7 bases between the two germline ends. CDR3 size: 13 residues. CDR3 sequence reads: CSARETGTDTQYF. The DNA for the CDR3 is TGCAGTGCTAGAGAAACGGGGACAGATACGCAGTATTTT.

The genes are TRBV5-5 and TRBJ2-1; D is unclear. Germline CDR1 reads SGHKS; CDR2 reads YYEKEE (reference sequence). The CDR3 length is 14 residues. The V and J ends lost 0 bases and 8 bases respectively, with 12 bases between them. The CDR3 DNA reads TGTGCCAGCAGCTTGGCGGCAACCAGAGATGAGCAGTTCTTC. This codes for CASSLAATRDEQFF.

This clonotype was found many times. The chain carries TRBV12-3 or TRBV12-4 and TRBJ1-1; no reliable D call. The CDR3 has 12 residues. With 6 bases removed from V and 1 base from J, the gap between germline ends came to 6 bases. The CDR3 loop reads CASRVSNTEAFF. The CDR3 DNA reads as TGTGCCAGCAGGGTCTCGAACACTGAAGCTTTCTTT.

The sample holds a few counts of this clonotype. The V call is TRBV7-2, the J call TRBJ1-4; D is uncertain. Germline V gives CDR1 SGHTA, CDR2 FQGNSA. The V end lost 5 bases, the J end lost 6 bases, and 10 bases lay between the germline ends. This CDR3 spans 13 amino acids. CDR3 amino acids: CASSVGVDEKLFF. DNA for the CDR3: TGTGCCAGCAGCGTTGGGGTGGATGAAAAACTGTTTTTT.

This clonotype was counted only a few times. The V and J genes are TRBV29-1 and TRBJ2-1; TRBD2 matches 9 bases. CDR3 length equals 15 residues. J lost 9 bases, V lost 7 bases, and 16 bases had no gene match. Germline CDR1 reads SQVTM; CDR2 reads ANQGSEA. The CDR3 loop reads CSGGRPSGIVGEQFF. CDR3 sequence (DNA): TGCAGCGGGGGGAGGCCTAGCGGGATAGTCGGTGAGCAGTTCTTC.

The V and J genes are TRBV7-7 and TRBJ2-1, with D maybe TRBD1 (5 bases). V was clipped by 5 bases and J by 4 bases, with 9 bases between them. The CDR3 is 13 amino acids. Germline CDR1 and CDR2: SSHAT and FNYEAQ (reference sequence). CDR3 residues: CASSQTEYNEQFF. The CDR3 coding sequence is TGTGCCAGCAGCCAGACAGAATACAATGAGCAGTTCTTC.

V gene TRBV7-2 combines with J gene TRBJ2-7; possible D gene TRBD2, 5 bases. Trimming took off 4 bases at V and 2 bases at J, with 12 bases between the two ends. Per germline, CDR1 SGHTA and CDR2 FQGNSA. The length of the CDR3 is 14 residues. CDR3 sequence: CASSYGNGTYEQYV. CDR3 in DNA: TGTGCCAGCAGCTACGGAAACGGGACCTACGAGCAGTACGTC.

This clonotype was picked up many times. The gene calls are TRBV7-8 and TRBJ1-5, with D possibly being TRBD1 (5 bases). Germline V gene sequence: CDR1 SGHVS, CDR2 FQNEAQ. V gave up 3 bases and J gave up 5 bases, with 11 bases separating them. CDR3 size: 14 residues. In DNA form, the CDR3 reads TGTGCCAGCAGCTTCGGACACTTAGATCAGCCCCAGCATTTT. Amino acid sequence: CASSFGHLDQPQHF.

There are a few counts of this clonotype. V usage is TRBV6-2 or TRBV6-3 and J usage is TRBJ1-3; D not certain. Germline values: CDR1 MNHEY, CDR2 SVGEGT. The CDR3 consists of 16 residues. Trimming took 0 bases from V and 0 from J, leaving 9 bases between them. This chain's CDR3 is CASSYSRPDSGNTIYF. The CDR3 region has the DNA TGTGCCAGCAGTTACTCGAGGCCCGACTCTGGAAACACCATATATTTT.

This clonotype was found many times. This rearrangement joins TRBV7-2 to TRBJ2-1; tentatively, D is TRBD1 (5 bases). CDR1 is SGHTA, CDR2 FQGNSA, per germline. Trimming stripped 7 bases from V and 7 bases from J, with 17 bases between. This CDR3 contains 14 residues. DNA of the CDR3: TGTGCCAGCACCACGGCAGGGCTTAGGAATGAGCAGTTCTTC. Its translation: CASTTAGLRNEQFF.

This clonotype was seen a handful of times. The rearrangement uses TRBV10-3 and TRBJ1-3; D is uncertain. Germline-derived CDR1 and CDR2 are ENHRY and SYGVKD. Trimming took off 2 bases at V and 0 bases at J, with 5 bases between the two ends. The CDR3 has 14 residues. CDR3 sequence reads: CAISEISSGNTIYF. CDR3 in DNA: TGTGCCATCAGTGAGATCAGCTCTGGAAACACCATATATTTT.

This clonotype has a handful of counts. The gene calls are TRBV19 and TRBJ2-3; 8 positions agree with TRBD1. CDR1 is LNHDA and CDR2 is SQIVND in the germline V gene (reference sequence). CDR3 length: 15 amino acids. The V gene end was trimmed by 4 bases and the J gene end by 5 bases; junction bases not matched to a gene: 8. In nucleotides, the CDR3 is TGTGCCAGTAGTACCGGGACAGGTGAAAGAGATACGCAGTATTTT. This translates into CASSTGTGERDTQYF.

This clonotype was counted ten times or more. The rearrangement joins TRBV7-2 to TRBJ1-6; D ambiguous. The germline V gene encodes CDR1 SGHTA and CDR2 FQGNSA. This CDR3 has 14 amino acids. Trimming left V 3 bases short and J 8 bases short, with 11 bases between. CDR3 in amino acids: CASSFYSVDSPLHF. The CDR3 bases are TGTGCCAGCAGCTTCTACAGCGTAGATTCACCCCTCCACTTT.

CDR3 sequence reads: CSWGGGAHNEQFF. The CDR3 nucleotides read TGCAGCTGGGGGGGGGGCGCGCATAATGAGCAGTTCTTC. This chain uses TRBV20-1 with TRBJ2-1; weak D call: TRBD2 (7 bases). Germline V gene sequence: CDR1 DFQATT, CDR2 SNEGSKA (reference sequence). The CDR3 covers 13 residues.